The 7 T cell receptor beta chains below come from one sample, sequenced in a study of blood T cell repertoires in COVID-19. Repertoires were generated with immunoSEQ multiplex PCR, while TCRdb's copy carries only in-frame clones and drops some. Counted here are fewer than 350,000 clones, roughly 85% occurring once; the ten biggest clones make up roughly 7%. Sequencing used peripheral blood. The receptors here all came from a human donor in a cohort sampled during active COVID-19.

The table lists this clone with a few counts. This chain connects TRBV3-1 (or the pseudogene TRBV3-2) to TRBJ1-2, with TRBD1 matching over 10 bases. This CDR3 has 13 amino acids. The V gene's germline CDR1 is LGHDT and CDR2 YNNKEL (reference sequence). Trimming removed 5 bases from V and 8 bases from J; junction bases left unmatched: 5. In nucleotides, the CDR3 is TGTGCCAGCAGCACCCGGGACAGGGGCGGCTACACCTTC. This gives the protein CASSTRDRGGYTF.

This clone has a single count. The chain employs TRBV30 and TRBJ1-4; 9 bases are shared with TRBD1. The CDR3 runs 12 residues. V trimming: 7 bases; J trimming: 5 bases; junction bases outside the gene matches: 2. The germline V gene has CDR1 GTSNPN and CDR2 SVGIG (reference sequence). The CDR3 sequence is CAYRGPNEKLFF. In DNA form, the CDR3 reads TGTGCCTACAGGGGGCCGAATGAAAAACTGTTTTTT.

The gene calls are TRBV5-1 and TRBJ1-2; D unresolved. Germline-derived CDR1 and CDR2 are SGHRS and YFSETQ. Trimming took 2 bases from V and 5 from J, leaving 16 bases between them. This CDR3 has 15 residues. The DNA for the CDR3 is TGCGCCAGCAGCTTATCATCAGCTAGACTATATGGCTACACCTTC. This encodes CASSLSSARLYGYTF.

This clone was recorded a few times. The chain combines TRBV12-5 with TRBJ1-5; D perhaps matches TRBD1 (6 bases). This CDR3 is 16 amino acids long. Germline V gene lookup returns CDR1 LGHNT and CDR2 FRNRAP. Trimming shortened V by 0 bases and J by 7 bases, and 16 bases separated the two germline ends. This CDR3 reads CASGLVLVQGGQPQHF. DNA for the CDR3: TGTGCTAGTGGTTTGGTACTTGTACAGGGTGGCCAGCCCCAGCATTTT.

The chain employs TRBV29-1 and TRBJ1-2; TRBD1 agrees at 12 bases. Trimming at V came to 3 bases and at J to 8 bases, leaving 13 bases not matched to a gene. Germline CDR1 SQVTM, CDR2 ANQGSEA. The CDR3 has 16 amino acids. The CDR3 is CSVEGPGQGAINGYTF. The CDR3 nucleotides read TGCAGCGTTGAGGGGCCGGGACAGGGGGCGATAAACGGCTACACCTTC.

This chain connects TRBV4-2 to TRBJ1-1, with D possibly being TRBD1 (5 bases). The ends were cut back, 1 base at V and 3 bases at J, with 21 bases in the middle. Germline V lookup: CDR1 LGHNA, CDR2 YNFKEQ. The CDR3 runs 18 residues. The CDR3: CASSQGQEGVAGDTEAFF. CDR3 DNA sequence: TGTGCCAGCAGCCAAGGCCAGGAGGGTGTGGCGGGGGACACTGAAGCTTTCTTT.

In this sample, this clone turned up once. DNA of the CDR3: TGTGCCTGGAGACCCCGAGGGATCGGGTCCTACAATGAGCAGTTCTTC. This encodes CAWRPRGIGSYNEQFF. J is TRBJ2-1 and V is TRBV30; maybe TRBD2 (5 bases). This CDR3 spans 16 amino acids. Germline CDR1 GTSNPN, CDR2 SVGIG (reference sequence). Deletions cut 3 bases from V and 1 base from J, with 16 bases between.